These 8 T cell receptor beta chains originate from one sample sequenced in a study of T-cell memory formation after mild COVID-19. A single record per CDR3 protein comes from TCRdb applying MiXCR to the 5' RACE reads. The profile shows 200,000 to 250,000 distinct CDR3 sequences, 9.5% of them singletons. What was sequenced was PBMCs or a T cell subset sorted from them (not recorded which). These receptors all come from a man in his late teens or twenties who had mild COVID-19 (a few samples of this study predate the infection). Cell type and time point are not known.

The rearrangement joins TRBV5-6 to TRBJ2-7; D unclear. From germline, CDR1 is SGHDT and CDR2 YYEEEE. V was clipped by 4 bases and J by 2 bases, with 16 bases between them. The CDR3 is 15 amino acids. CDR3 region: CASSQRRSSTYEQYF. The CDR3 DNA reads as TGTGCCAGCAGCCAGCGACGTTCGTCCACCTACGAGCAGTACTTC.

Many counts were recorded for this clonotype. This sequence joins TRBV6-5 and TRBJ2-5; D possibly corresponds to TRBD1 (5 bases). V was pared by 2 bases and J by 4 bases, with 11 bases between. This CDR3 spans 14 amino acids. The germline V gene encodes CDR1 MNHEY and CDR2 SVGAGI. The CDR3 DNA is TGTGCCAGCAGTTACCCAGGGTCTGTAGAGACCCAGTACTTC. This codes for CASSYPGSVETQYF.

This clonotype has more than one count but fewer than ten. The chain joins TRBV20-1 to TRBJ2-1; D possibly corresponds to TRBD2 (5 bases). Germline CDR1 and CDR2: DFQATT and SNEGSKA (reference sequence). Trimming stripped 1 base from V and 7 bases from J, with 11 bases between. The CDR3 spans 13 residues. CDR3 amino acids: CSARGSSWNEQFF. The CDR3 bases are TGCAGTGCTAGAGGTTCTAGCTGGAATGAGCAGTTCTTC.

CDR3: CATSRYRVAETYNSPLHF. In nucleotides, the CDR3 is TGTGCCACCAGCAGATACAGGGTTGCAGAGACCTATAATTCACCCCTCCACTTT. The V call is TRBV15, the J call TRBJ1-6; D possibly corresponds to TRBD1 (6 bases). Germline V gene data show CDR1 as LNHNV and CDR2 as YYDKDF (reference sequence). The CDR3 loop spans 18 amino acids. Trimming stripped 2 bases from V and 2 bases from J, with 16 bases between.

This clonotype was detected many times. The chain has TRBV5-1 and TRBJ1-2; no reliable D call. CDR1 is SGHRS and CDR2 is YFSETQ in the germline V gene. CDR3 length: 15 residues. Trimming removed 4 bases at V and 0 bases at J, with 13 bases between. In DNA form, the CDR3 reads TGCGCCAGCAGCGCGGGTGGCAGCTCTAACTATGGCTACACCTTC. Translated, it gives CASSAGGSSNYGYTF.

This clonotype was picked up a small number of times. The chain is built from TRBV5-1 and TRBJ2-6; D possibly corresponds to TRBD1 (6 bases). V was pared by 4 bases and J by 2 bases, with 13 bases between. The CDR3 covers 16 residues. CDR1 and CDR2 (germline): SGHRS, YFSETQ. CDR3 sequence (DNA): TGCGCCAGCAGCCTATTACAGGGTGCTGGGGCCAACGTCCTGACTTTC. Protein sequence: CASSLLQGAGANVLTF.

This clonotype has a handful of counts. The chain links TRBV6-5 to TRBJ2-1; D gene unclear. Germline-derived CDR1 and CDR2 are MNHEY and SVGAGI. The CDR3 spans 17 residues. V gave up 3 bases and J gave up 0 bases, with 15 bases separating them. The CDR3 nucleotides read TGTGCCAGCAGTTATTCTCCAAGGACGTCCTCCTACAATGAGCAGTTCTTC. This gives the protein CASSYSPRTSSYNEQFF.

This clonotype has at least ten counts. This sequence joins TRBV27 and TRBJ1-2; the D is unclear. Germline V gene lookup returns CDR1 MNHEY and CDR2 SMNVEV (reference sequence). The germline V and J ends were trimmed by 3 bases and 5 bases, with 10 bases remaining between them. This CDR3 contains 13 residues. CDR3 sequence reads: CASSLTGLYGYTF. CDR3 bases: TGTGCCAGCAGTTTGACCGGACTGTATGGCTACACCTTC.